What follows are 20 T cell receptor beta chains derived from one specimen sequenced in a study of T cell responses to AZD1222 COVID-19 vaccine. Sequenced by immunoSEQ multiplex PCR; TCRdb stores in-frame clones only, minus some. The data show more than 110,000 clones, with about 88% seen just once and 4.7% held by the top ten. Material: peripheral blood, obtained on day 0 of AZD1222 vaccination. These receptors all come from an adult in good health.

V usage is TRBV6-4 and J usage is TRBJ1-6; TRBD1 agrees at 7 bases. The CDR3 is 13 amino acids. V was clipped by 5 bases and J by 9 bases; unmatched bases: 4. Germline V lookup: CDR1 MRHNA, CDR2 SNTAGT. This CDR3 reads CASSSRDSSPLHF. The CDR3 region has the DNA TGTGCCAGCAGTAGCCGGGACAGTTCACCCCTCCACTTT.

This chain uses TRBV5-6 with TRBJ2-2; D may match TRBD1 or TRBD2 (5 bases each). CDR3 length: 14 amino acids. V was shortened by 2 bases and J by 6 bases, with 11 bases between the two germline ends. The germline CDR1 and CDR2 sequences are SGHDT and YYEEEE. The DNA for the CDR3 is TGTGCCAGCAGCTTCGGGGCCCAATCCGGGGAGCTGTTTTTT. It yields the protein CASSFGAQSGELFF.

V and J are TRBV9 and TRBJ2-5, with TRBD2 as a possible D gene (6 bases). The CDR3 runs to 15 residues. The V end was cut by 2 bases, the J end by 1 base, with 12 bases between. The germline CDR1 and CDR2 sequences are SGDLS and YYNGEE. The CDR3 DNA follows: TGTGCCAGCAGCGTTGGCGGGGCCATCCAAGAGACCCAGTACTTC. Translated: CASSVGGAIQETQYF.

The rearrangement joins TRBV30 to TRBJ2-5; D is unclear. The CDR3 consists of 14 residues. Germline loops: CDR1 GTSNPN, CDR2 SVGIG (reference sequence). Deletions cut 3 bases from V and 5 bases from J, with 16 bases between. The CDR3 bases are TGTGCCTGGAGAAAAGACTGGGGTCGGGAGACCCAGTACTTC. Protein product: CAWRKDWGRETQYF.

J is TRBJ2-3 and V is TRBV20-1; TRBD2 aligns across 8 bases. CDR3 length: 14 residues. The junction had 6 bases not matched to a gene; V was cut back by 3 bases and J by 4 bases. Germline V CDR1 and CDR2: DFQATT, SNEGSKA (reference sequence). The CDR3 region has the DNA TGCAGTGCTAGTGGGGCTAGCGGGTCAGATACGCAGTATTTT. Residues: CSASGASGSDTQYF.

Only one count was recorded for this clone. This chain links TRBV6-5 with TRBJ1-2, with D perhaps matching TRBD1 (5 bases). Trimming took off 6 bases at V and 5 bases at J, with 16 bases between the two ends. This CDR3 region has 14 residues. Germline CDR1 MNHEY, CDR2 SVGAGI. The CDR3 sequence: CASRLDSRTYGYTF. The CDR3 coding sequence is TGTGCCAGCAGACTCGACTCCCGGACATATGGCTACACCTTC.

This clone was seen only a few times. The chain joins TRBV27 to TRBJ2-2; 10 bases line up with TRBD2. This CDR3 comprises 16 residues. The J segment lost 5 bases and the V segment lost 8 bases, leaving 11 bases of the junction unmatched. From germline, CDR1 is MNHEY and CDR2 SMNVEV (reference sequence). DNA for the CDR3: TGTGCCAGCCGACCGCCGGGACTAGCGAGGACCGGGGAGCTGTTTTTT. Amino acids: CASRPPGLARTGELFF.

This rearrangement joins TRBV5-6 to TRBJ2-7; 13 nucleotides line up with TRBD2. V shed 0 bases, J shed 7 bases, and the junction held 4 bases outside the gene matches. This CDR3 is built from 15 residues. Germline V gene data show CDR1 as SGHDT and CDR2 as YYEEEE. The CDR3 protein is CASSLVGTSGIEQYF. The CDR3 DNA reads as TGTGCCAGCAGCTTGGTAGGGACTAGCGGGATAGAGCAGTACTTC.

V usage is TRBV3-1 (or the pseudogene TRBV3-2) and J usage is TRBJ1-5; tentatively, D is TRBD1 (6 bases). With 2 bases removed from V and 5 bases from J, the gap between germline ends came to 13 bases. Germline V gives CDR1 LGHDT, CDR2 YNNKEL (reference sequence). CDR3 length equals 15 residues. Here the CDR3 reads CASSQTGRKDQPQHF. The CDR3 nucleotides are TGTGCCAGCAGCCAAACAGGGAGGAAGGATCAGCCCCAGCATTTT.

The V gene is TRBV10-1, the J gene TRBJ2-3, with TRBD2 identical over 12 bases. Germline V gene lookup returns CDR1 WNHNN and CDR2 SYGVQD (reference sequence). CDR3 length equals 16 residues. The V gene end was trimmed by 0 bases and the J gene end by 4 bases; junction bases not matched to a gene: 2. CDR3 DNA: TGCGCCAGCAGTGAGTCTCGACTAGCGGGAGCAGATACGCAGTATTTT. Amino acids: CASSESRLAGADTQYF.

Only one count was recorded for this clone. The chain has TRBV5-1 and TRBJ1-3, with a weak D call TRBD1 (6 bases). The CDR3 contains 14 residues. V was cut by 4 bases and J by 3 bases, with 11 bases left in between. Germline V CDR1 and CDR2: SGHRS, YFSETQ. CDR3: CASSLDSLGNTIYF. The CDR3 nucleotides read TGCGCCAGCAGCCTGGACAGTCTTGGAAACACCATATATTTT.

The genes are TRBV2 and TRBJ1-1; D possibly corresponds to TRBD1 (5 bases). Germline assignment: CDR1 SNHLY and CDR2 FYNNEI. CDR3 length: 14 amino acids. V lost 8 bases and J lost 4, with 17 bases in between. In nucleotides, the CDR3 is TGTGCCAGCGGCCCGGGGGAGGGTACCACTGAAGCTTTCTTT. This sequence encodes CASGPGEGTTEAFF.

This clone was picked up one time. This sequence joins TRBV5-3 and TRBJ1-2; tentative D call: TRBD1 (6 bases). TRBV5-3 is known as an ORF, though its function is uncertain. Trimming pared 2 bases from V and 0 bases from J, leaving 20 bases between. The CDR3 is 18 amino acids. CDR3 DNA sequence: TGTGCCAGAAGCTTCATCAGGGGAGCAAGGTCTACTAACTATGGCTACACCTTC. Protein product: CARSFIRGARSTNYGYTF.

Comment on this clone: This specimen includes other DNA sequences encoding the same CDR3. The chain couples TRBV12-3 or TRBV12-4 to TRBJ1-5; possibly TRBD1 for D (5 bases). CDR3 length: 13 amino acids. The germline V and J ends were trimmed by 1 base and 7 bases, with 8 bases remaining between them. The CDR3 here is CASSLGGSQPQHF. CDR3 in DNA: TGTGCCAGCAGTTTAGGGGGCTCACAGCCCCAGCATTTT.

This clone was seen once. J is TRBJ1-6 and V is TRBV7-2; the match to TRBD1 covers 8 bases. Germline CDR1 and CDR2: SGHTA and FQGNSA. After removal of 5 bases from V and 7 bases from J, the junction contained 7 bases not matched to a gene. This CDR3 has 15 amino acids. This chain's CDR3 is CASSPRQGRNSPLHF. The CDR3 DNA follows: TGTGCCAGCAGCCCTCGACAGGGGAGGAATTCACCCCTCCACTTT.

The J gene is TRBJ1-2, the V gene TRBV25-1, with TRBD1 matching over 9 bases. This CDR3 contains 16 residues. J was trimmed by 4 bases and V by 3 bases; bases with no gene match: 9. Per the germline V gene, CDR1 is MGHDK and CDR2 is SYGVNS. Here the CDR3 reads CASSDPSTGGGYGYTF. The CDR3 nucleotides are TGTGCCAGCAGTGACCCGTCGACAGGGGGAGGCTATGGCTACACCTTC.

V gene TRBV27 combines with J gene TRBJ1-5, with unresolved D. With 1 base removed from V and 0 bases from J, the gap between germline ends came to 7 bases. The CDR3 is made up of 15 amino acids. Germline assignment: CDR1 MNHEY and CDR2 SMNVEV (reference sequence). Written as DNA, the CDR3 is TGTGCCAGCAGTTTATTGTGGGGTAGCAATCAGCCCCAGCATTTT. Its protein product is CASSLLWGSNQPQHF.

This rearrangement joins TRBV6-5 to TRBJ1-1, with unresolved D. Germline V gives CDR1 MNHEY, CDR2 SVGAGI. V was pared by 0 bases and J by 6 bases, with 8 bases between. The CDR3 loop spans 13 amino acids. As DNA, the CDR3 is TGTGCCAGCAGTTACTCAGGAGCCTCTGAAGCTTTCTTT. Protein product: CASSYSGASEAFF.

This clone was seen just once. This chain links TRBV25-1 with TRBJ1-2; D is uncertain. V dropped 3 bases and J dropped 6 bases, with 8 bases sitting between them. Germline V gene sequence: CDR1 MGHDK, CDR2 SYGVNS. The CDR3 consists of 12 residues. The CDR3 region is CASSEFTNGYTF. CDR3 coding DNA: TGTGCCAGCAGTGAGTTCACGAATGGCTACACCTTC.

DNA for the CDR3: TGTGCCAGCAGTTACCAAGGGGTCACTGAAGCTTTCTTT. It is translated as CASSYQGVTEAFF. The chain is built from TRBV6-5 and TRBJ1-1, with D possibly being TRBD1 (5 bases). Trimming took off 2 bases at V and 4 bases at J, with 8 bases between the two ends. Germline V gene data show CDR1 as MNHEY and CDR2 as SVGAGI. This CDR3 comprises 13 residues.